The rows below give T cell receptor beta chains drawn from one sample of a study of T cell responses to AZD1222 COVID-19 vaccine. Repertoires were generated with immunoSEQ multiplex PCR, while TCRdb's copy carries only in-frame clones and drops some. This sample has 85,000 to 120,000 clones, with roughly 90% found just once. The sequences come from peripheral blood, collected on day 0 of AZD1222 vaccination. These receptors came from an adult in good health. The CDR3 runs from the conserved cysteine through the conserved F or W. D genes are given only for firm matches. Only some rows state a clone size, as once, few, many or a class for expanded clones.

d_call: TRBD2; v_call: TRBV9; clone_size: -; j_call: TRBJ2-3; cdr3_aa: CASSVGAGVMGTDTQYF; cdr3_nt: TGTGCCAGCAGCGTCGGGGCGGGAGTAATGGGCACAGATACGCAGTATTTT
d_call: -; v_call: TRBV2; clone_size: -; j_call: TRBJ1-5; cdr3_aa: CASSEVNRNQPQHF; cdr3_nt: TGTGCCAGCAGTGAAGTTAATAGGAATCAGCCCCAGCATTTT
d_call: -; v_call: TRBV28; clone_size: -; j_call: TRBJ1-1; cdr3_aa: CASPNNRNTEAFF; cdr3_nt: TGTGCCAGCCCAAACAACAGGAACACTGAAGCTTTCTTT
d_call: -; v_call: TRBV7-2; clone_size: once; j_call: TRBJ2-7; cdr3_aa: CASSLEGGPWTYEQYF; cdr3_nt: TGTGCCAGCAGCTTAGAGGGGGGACCCTGGACCTACGAGCAGTACTTC
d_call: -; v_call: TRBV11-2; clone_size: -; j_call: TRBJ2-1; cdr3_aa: CASSRYGYEQFF; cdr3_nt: TGTGCCAGCAGCCGCTATGGGTATGAGCAGTTCTTC
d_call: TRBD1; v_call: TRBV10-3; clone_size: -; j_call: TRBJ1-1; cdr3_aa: CAIRQMGQPNTEAFF; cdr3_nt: TGTGCCATCAGGCAAATGGGACAGCCGAACACTGAAGCTTTCTTT
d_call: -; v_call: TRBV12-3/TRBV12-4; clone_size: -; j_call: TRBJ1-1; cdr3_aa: CASTSRGATEAFF; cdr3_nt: TGTGCCAGCACCTCAAGGGGGGCCACTGAAGCTTTCTTT
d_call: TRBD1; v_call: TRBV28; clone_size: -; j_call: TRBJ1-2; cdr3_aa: CASSSDGTGLGYTF; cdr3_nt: TGTGCCAGCAGTTCCGACGGGACAGGCTTGGGCTACACCTTC
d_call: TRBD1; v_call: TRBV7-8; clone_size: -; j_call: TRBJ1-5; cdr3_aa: CASSLTGWSRYQPQHF; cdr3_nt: TGTGCCAGCAGCTTGACAGGGTGGAGCCGCTATCAGCCCCAGCATTTT
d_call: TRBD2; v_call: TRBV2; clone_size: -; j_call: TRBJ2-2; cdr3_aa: CASNPGLANTGELFF; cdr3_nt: TGTGCCAGCAATCCGGGACTAGCGAACACCGGGGAGCTGTTTTTT
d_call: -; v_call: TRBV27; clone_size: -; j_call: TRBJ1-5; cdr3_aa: CASSFQGNQPQHF; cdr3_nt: TGTGCCAGCAGTTTTCAGGGAAATCAGCCCCAGCATTTT
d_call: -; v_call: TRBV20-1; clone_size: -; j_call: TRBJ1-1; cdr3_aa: CSASMGTEAFF; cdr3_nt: TGCAGTGCTAGTATGGGGACTGAAGCTTTCTTT
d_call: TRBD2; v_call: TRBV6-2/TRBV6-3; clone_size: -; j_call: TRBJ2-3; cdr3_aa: CASSPRLAGGPDTQYF; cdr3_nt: TGTGCCAGCAGCCCACGACTAGCGGGAGGGCCGGATACGCAGTATTTT
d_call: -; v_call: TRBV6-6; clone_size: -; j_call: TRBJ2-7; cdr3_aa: CASSYSSLHEQYF; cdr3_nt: TGTGCCAGCAGTTACTCGAGCCTGCACGAGCAGTACTTC
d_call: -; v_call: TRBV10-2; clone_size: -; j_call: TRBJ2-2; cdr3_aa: CASSRGTNTGELFF; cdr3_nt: TGCGCCAGCAGTCGTGGCACTAACACCGGGGAGCTGTTTTTT
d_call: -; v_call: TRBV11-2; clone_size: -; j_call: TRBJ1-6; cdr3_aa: CASSLEQNNSPLHF; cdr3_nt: TGTGCCAGCAGCTTAGAACAGAATAATTCACCCCTCCACTTT
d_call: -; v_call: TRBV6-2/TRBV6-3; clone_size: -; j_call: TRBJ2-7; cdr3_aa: CASSYSGLAGEQYF; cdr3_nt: TGTGCCAGCAGTTACTCCGGTCTAGCCGGCGAGCAGTACTTC
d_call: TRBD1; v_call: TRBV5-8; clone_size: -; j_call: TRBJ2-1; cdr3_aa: CASSPVGQGAYNEQFF; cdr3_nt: TGTGCCAGCAGCCCAGTTGGACAGGGGGCCTACAATGAGCAGTTCTTC
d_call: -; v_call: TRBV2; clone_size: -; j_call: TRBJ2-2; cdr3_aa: CASSERLWTGELFF; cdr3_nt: TGTGCCAGCAGTGAGCGTTTGTGGACCGGGGAGCTGTTTTTT
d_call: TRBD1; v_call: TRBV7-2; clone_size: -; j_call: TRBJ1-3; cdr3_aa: CASSVQGGSGNTIYF; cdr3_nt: TGTGCCAGCAGCGTACAGGGGGGCTCTGGAAACACCATATATTTT
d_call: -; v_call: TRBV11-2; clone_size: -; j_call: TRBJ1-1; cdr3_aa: CASSLSEAFF; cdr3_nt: TGTGCCAGCAGCTTATCTGAAGCTTTCTTT
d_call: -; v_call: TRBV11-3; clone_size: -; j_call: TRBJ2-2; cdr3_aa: CASSLGGRNTGELFF; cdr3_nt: TGTGCCAGCAGCTTAGGGGGGCGGAACACCGGGGAGCTGTTTTTT
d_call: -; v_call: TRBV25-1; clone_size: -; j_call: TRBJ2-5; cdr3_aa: CASSDVGLARETQYF; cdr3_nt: TGTGCCAGCAGTGACGTCGGGCTAGCGCGTGAGACCCAGTACTTC
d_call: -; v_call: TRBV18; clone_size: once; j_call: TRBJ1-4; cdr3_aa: CASSDPNEKLFF; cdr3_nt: TGTGCCAGCTCAGATCCCAATGAAAAACTGTTTTTT